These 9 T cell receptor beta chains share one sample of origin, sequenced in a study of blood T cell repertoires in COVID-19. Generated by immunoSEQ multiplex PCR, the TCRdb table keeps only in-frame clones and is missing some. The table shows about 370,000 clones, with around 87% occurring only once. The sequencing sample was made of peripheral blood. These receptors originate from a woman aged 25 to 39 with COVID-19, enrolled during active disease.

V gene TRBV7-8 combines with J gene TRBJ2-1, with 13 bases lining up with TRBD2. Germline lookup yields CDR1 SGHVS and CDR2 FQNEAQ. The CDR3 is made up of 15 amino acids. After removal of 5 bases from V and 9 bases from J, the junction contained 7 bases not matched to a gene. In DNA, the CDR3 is TGTGCCAGCAGCGTCGTGACTAGCGGGAGGTTTGAGCAGTTCTTC. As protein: CASSVVTSGRFEQFF. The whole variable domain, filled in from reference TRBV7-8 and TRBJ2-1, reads GAGVSQSPRYKVAKRGQDVALRCDPISGHVSLFWYQQALGQGPEFLTYFQNEAQLDKSGLPSDRFFAERPEGSVSTLKIQRTQQEDSAVYLCASSVVTSGRFEQFFGPGTRLTVL.

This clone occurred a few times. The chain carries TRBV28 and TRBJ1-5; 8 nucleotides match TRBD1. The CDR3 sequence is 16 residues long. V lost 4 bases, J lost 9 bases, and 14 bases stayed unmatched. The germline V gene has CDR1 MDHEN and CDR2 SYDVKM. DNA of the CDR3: TGTGCCAGCAGTTCACCGGGACAGGCGGACCGGGGGCCCCAGCATTTT. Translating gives CASSSPGQADRGPQHF.

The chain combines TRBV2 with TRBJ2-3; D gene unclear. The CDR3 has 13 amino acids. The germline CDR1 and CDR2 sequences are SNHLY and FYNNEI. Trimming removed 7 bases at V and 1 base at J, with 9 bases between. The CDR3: CASNSRGTDTQYF. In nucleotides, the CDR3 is TGTGCCAGCAACTCGAGAGGCACAGATACGCAGTATTTT. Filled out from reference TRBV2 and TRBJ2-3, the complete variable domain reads EPEVTQTPSHQVTQMGQEVILRCVPISNHLYFYWYRQILGQKVEFLVSFYNNEISEKSEIFDDQFSVERPDGSNFTLKIRSTKLEDSAMYFCASNSRGTDTQYFGPGTRLTVL.

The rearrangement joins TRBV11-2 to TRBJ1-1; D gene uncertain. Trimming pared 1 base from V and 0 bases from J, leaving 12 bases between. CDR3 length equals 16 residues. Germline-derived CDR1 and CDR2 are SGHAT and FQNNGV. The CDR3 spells CASSLGTTTVNTEAFF. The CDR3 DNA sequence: TGTGCCAGCAGCTTAGGCACCACTACGGTGAACACTGAAGCTTTCTTT.

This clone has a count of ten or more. CDR3 protein: CASSPRLSQYNEQFF. CDR3 coding DNA: TGTGCCAGCAGCCCTCGGTTGAGCCAATACAATGAGCAGTTCTTC. The chain couples TRBV11-2 to TRBJ2-1; D unresolved. The germline gives CDR1 SGHAT, CDR2 FQNNGV. CDR3 size: 15 residues. The germline V and J ends were trimmed by 5 bases and 4 bases, with 15 bases remaining between them.

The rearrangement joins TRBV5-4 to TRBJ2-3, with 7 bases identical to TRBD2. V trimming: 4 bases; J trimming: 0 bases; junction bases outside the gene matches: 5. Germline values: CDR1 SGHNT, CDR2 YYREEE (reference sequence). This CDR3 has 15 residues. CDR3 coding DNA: TGTGCCAGCAGCCCCGGGACTACCAGCACAGATACGCAGTATTTT. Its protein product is CASSPGTTSTDTQYF. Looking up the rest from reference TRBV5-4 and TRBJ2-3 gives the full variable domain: ETGVTQSPTHLIKTRGQQVTLRCSSQSGHNTVSWYQQALGQGPQFIFQYYREEENGRGNFPPRFSGLQFPNYSSELNVNALELDDSALYLCASSPGTTSTDTQYFGPGTRLTVL.

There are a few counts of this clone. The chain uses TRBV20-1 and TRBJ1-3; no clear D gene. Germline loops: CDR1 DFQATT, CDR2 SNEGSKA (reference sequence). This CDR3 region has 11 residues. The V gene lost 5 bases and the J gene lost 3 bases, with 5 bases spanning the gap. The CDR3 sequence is CSASFGNTIYF. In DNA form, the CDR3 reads TGCAGTGCTTCCTTTGGAAACACCATATATTTT.

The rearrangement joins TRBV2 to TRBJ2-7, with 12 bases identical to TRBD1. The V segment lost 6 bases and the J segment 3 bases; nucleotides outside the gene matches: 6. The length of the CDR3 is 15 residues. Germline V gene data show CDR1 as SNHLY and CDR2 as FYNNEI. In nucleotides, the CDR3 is TGTGCCAGCAGCCCGGGACAGGGGGCCGACTACGAGCAGTACTTC. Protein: CASSPGQGADYEQYF.

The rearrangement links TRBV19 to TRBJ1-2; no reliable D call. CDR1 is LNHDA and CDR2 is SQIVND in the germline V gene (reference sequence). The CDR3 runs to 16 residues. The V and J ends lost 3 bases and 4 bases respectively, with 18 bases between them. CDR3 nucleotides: TGTGCCAGTAGTATGAGGAAGAACAACCCGAGCTATGGCTACACCTTC. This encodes CASSMRKNNPSYGYTF.